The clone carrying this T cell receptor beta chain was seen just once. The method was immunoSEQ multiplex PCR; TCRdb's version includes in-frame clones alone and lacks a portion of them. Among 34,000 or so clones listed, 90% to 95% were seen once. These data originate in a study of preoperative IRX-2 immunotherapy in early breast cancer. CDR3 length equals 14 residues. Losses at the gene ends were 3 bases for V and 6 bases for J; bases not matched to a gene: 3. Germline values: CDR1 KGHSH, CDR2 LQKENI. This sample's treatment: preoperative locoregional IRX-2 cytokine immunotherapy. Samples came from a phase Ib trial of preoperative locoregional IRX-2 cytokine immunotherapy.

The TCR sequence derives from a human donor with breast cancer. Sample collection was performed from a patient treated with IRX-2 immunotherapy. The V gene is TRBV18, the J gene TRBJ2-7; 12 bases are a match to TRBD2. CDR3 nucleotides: TGTGCCAGCTCACCCGGACTAGCGGGACGCGAGCAGTACTTC. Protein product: CASSPGLAGREQYF.